This T cell receptor beta chain originates from a study of Graves' ophthalmopathy and Graves' hyperthyroidism. Study context: Peripheral blood was gathered at the point of initial diagnosis, before any treatment started.

There are many counts of this clonotype. Its antigen is not identified. Germline V gene lookup returns CDR1 LGHNA and CDR2 YNFKEQ. V lost 1 base, J lost 6 bases, and 15 bases lay in between. The CDR3 length is 15 residues. Amplification targeted the TCR beta CDR3 regions, with RNA transcripts as the source material. First-round RT-PCR with HTBI primers preceded a second-round multiplex PCR. TCRdb reanalysed the multiplex PCR reads using MiXCR and keeps one entry per CDR3 protein. Among about 660,000 distinct CDR3 sequences listed, more than 40% were seen once. Study outcomes and limitations: Most clonotypes expanded in thyroid above 0.001 frequency were present in blood too.

The PBMCs originated from around 11 ml of fresh peripheral blood. V gene TRBV4-2 combines with J gene TRBJ1-2, with D unclear. The specimen sequenced was peripheral blood. The source of this sequence is an adult man with Graves' ophthalmopathy. The CDR3 DNA sequence: TGTGCCAGCAGCCAAGTGATGAGTTTCAGTCATGGCTACACCTTC. It codes for CASSQVMSFSHGYTF.